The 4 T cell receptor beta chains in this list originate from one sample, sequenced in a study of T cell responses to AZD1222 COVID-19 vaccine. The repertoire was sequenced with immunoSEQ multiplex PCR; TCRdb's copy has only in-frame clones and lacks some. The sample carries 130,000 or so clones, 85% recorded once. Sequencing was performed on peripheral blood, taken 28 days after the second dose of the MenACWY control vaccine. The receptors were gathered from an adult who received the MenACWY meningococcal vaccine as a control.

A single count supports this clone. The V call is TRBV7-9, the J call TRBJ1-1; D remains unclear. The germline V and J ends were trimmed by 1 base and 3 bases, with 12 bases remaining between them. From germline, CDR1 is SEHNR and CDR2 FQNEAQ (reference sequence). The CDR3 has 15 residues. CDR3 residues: CASSLGTAEDTEAFF. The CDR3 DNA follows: TGTGCCAGCAGCTTAGGGACGGCGGAGGACACTGAAGCTTTCTTT.

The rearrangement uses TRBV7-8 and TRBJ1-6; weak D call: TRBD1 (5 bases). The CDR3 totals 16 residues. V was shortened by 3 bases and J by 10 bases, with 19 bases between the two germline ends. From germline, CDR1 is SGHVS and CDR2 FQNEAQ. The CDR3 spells CASSFYWRGERSPLHF. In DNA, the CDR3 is TGTGCCAGCAGCTTTTATTGGAGGGGAGAAAGGTCACCCCTCCACTTT.

CDR3 sequence (DNA): TGTGCCAGCAGCTCCACCGACAGGAACACTGAAGCTTTCTTT. Residues: CASSSTDRNTEAFF. The chain couples TRBV6-5 to TRBJ1-1; TRBD1 might be the D (5 bases). The V and J ends lost 6 bases and 1 base respectively, with 12 bases between them. Germline CDR1 MNHEY, CDR2 SVGAGI. This CDR3 has 14 residues.

The CDR3 nucleotides are TGTGCCAGCAGTTTAGGTGTGGGAGGGCGCACTGAAGCTTTCTTT. As protein: CASSLGVGGRTEAFF. V is TRBV28 and J is TRBJ1-1; D is uncertain. Germline CDR1 and CDR2: MDHEN and SYDVKM. The CDR3 runs to 15 residues. V lost 2 bases to trimming and J lost 4 bases, with 14 bases between them.